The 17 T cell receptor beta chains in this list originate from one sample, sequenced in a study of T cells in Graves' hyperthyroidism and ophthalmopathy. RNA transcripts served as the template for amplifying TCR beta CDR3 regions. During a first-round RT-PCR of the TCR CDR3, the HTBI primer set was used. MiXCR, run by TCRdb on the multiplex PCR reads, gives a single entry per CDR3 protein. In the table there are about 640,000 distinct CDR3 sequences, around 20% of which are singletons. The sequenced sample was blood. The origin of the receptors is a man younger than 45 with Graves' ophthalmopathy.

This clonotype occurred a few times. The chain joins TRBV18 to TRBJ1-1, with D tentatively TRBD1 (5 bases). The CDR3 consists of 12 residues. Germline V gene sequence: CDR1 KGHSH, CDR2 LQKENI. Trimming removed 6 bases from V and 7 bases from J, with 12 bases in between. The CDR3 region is CASSPDNLEAFF. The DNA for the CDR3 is TGTGCCAGCTCCCCGGACAACCTTGAAGCTTTCTTT.

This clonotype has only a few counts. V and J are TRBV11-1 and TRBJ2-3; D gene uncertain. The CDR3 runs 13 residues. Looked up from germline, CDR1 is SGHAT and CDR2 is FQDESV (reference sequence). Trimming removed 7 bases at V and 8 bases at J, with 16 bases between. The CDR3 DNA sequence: TGTGCCAGCACCTCCTCCCCGGAAGGTACGCAGTATTTT. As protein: CASTSSPEGTQYF.

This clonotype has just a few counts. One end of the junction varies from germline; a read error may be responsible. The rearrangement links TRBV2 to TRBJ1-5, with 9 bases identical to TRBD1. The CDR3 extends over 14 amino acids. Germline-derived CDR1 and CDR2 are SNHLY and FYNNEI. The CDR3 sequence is CASSGQGVNRPQHF. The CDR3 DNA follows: TGTGCCAGCAGTGGACAGGGGGTCAATCGGCCCCAGCATTTT.

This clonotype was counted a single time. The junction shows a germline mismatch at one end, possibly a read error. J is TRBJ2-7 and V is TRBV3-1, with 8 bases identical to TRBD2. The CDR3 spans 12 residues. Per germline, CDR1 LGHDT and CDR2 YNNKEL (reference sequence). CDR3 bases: TGTGCCAGCGGCCAAGCGGGAGCCGAGCAGTACTTC. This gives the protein CASGQAGAEQYF.

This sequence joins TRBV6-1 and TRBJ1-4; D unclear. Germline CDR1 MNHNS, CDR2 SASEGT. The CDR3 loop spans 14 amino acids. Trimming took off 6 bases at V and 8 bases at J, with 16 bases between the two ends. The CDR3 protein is CASSPIPTWEKLFF. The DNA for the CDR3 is TGTGCCAGCAGCCCAATCCCGACTTGGGAAAAACTGTTTTTT.

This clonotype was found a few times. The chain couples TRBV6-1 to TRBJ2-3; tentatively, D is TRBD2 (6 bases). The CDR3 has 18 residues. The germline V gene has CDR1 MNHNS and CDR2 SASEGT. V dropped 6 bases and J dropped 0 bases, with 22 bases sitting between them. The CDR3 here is CASSPLSAGRTSTDTQYF. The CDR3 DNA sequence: TGTGCCAGCAGCCCCCTTTCTGCGGGGAGGACTAGCACAGATACGCAGTATTTT.

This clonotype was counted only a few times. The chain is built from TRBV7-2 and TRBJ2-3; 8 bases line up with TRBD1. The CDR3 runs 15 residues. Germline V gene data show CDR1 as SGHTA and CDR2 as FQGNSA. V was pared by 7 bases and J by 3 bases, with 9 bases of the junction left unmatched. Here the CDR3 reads CASTLRQGITDTQYF. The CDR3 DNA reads TGTGCCAGCACCCTACGACAGGGGATTACAGATACGCAGTATTTT. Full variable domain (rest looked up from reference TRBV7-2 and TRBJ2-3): GAGVSQSPSNKVTEKGKDVELRCDPISGHTALYWYRQSLGQGLEFLIYFQGNSAPDKSGLPSDRFSAERTGGSVSTLTIQRTQQEDSAVYLCASTLRQGITDTQYFGPGTRLTVL.

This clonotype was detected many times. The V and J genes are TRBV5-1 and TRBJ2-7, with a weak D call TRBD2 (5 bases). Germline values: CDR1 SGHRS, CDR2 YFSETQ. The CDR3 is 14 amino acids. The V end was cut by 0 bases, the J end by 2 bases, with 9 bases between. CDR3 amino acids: CASSLGTFTYEQYF. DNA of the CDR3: TGCGCCAGCAGCTTGGGGACTTTTACCTACGAGCAGTACTTC.

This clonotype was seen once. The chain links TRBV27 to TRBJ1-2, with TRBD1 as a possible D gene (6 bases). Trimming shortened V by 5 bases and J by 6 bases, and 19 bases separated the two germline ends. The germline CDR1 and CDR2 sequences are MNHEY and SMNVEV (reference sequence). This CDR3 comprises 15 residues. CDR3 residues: CASSPSGGATHGYTF. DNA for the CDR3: TGTGCCAGCAGTCCCAGCGGGGGGGCTACGCATGGCTACACCTTC.

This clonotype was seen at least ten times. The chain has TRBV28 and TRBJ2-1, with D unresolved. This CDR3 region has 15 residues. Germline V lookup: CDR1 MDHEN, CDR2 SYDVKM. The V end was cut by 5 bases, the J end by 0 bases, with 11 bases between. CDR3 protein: CASSPFLSSYNEQFF. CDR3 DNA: TGTGCCAGCAGTCCGTTCCTGAGCTCCTACAATGAGCAGTTCTTC.

Here the CDR3 reads CASGLPGQYNEQFF. The DNA of the CDR3 is TGTGCTAGTGGTTTGCCTGGACAGTACAATGAGCAGTTCTTC. The chain carries TRBV12-5 and TRBJ2-1; TRBD1 might be the D (6 bases). Trimming stripped 2 bases from V and 4 bases from J, with 9 bases between. There are 14 residues in the CDR3. Germline loops: CDR1 LGHNT, CDR2 FRNRAP.

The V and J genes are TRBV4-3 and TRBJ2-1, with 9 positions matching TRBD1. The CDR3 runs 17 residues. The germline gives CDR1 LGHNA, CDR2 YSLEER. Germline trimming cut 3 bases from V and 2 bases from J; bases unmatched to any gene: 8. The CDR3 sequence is CASSHVRGQGTYNEQFF. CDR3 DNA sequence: TGCGCCAGCAGCCATGTCCGAGGACAGGGGACCTACAATGAGCAGTTCTTC.

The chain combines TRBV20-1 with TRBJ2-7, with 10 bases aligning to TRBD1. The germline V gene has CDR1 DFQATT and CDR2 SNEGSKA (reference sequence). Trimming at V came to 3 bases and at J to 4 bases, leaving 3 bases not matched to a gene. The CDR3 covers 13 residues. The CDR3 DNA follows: TGCAGTGCTAGCCCGGGACAGGGGTACGAGCAGTACTTC. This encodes CSASPGQGYEQYF.

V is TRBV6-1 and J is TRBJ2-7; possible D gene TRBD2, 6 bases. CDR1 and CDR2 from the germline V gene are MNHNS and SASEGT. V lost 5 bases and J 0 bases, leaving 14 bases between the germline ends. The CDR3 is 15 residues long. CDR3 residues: CASSKRDLISYEQYF. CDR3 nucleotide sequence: TGTGCCAGCAGTAAAAGGGACTTAATCTCCTACGAGCAGTACTTC.

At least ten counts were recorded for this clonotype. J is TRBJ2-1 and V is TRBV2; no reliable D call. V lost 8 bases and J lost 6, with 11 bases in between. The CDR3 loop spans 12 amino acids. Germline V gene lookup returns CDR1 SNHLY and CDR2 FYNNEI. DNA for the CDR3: TGTGCCAGCGATCCCATTCTCAATGAGCAGTTCTTC. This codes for CASDPILNEQFF.

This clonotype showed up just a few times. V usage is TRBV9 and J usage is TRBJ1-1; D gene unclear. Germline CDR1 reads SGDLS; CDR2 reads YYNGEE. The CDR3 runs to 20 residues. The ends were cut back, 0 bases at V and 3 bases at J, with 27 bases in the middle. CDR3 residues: CASSVDHVSIGNEADTEAFF. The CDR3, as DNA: TGTGCCAGCAGCGTAGACCATGTGTCGATTGGGAATGAGGCCGACACTGAAGCTTTCTTT.

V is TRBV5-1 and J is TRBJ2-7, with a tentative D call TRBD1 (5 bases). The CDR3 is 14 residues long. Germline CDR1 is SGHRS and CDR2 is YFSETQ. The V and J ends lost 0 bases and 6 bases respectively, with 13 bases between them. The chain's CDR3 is CASSLVAVTGEQYF. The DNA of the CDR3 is TGCGCCAGCAGCTTGGTCGCGGTTACAGGCGAGCAGTACTTC.